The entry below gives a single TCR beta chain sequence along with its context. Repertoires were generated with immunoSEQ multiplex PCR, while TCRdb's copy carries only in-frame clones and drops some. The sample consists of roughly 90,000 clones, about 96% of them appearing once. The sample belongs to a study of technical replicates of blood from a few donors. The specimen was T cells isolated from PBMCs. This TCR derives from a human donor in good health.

The DNA for the CDR3 is TGTGCCAGCAGCTTGGGGGGGACAGGGGGCCCCACCTCCTACGAGCAGTACTTC. Amino acids: CASSLGGTGGPTSYEQYF. The rearrangement uses TRBV5-4 and TRBJ2-7, with 12 bases identical to TRBD1. The CDR3 has 18 amino acids. V gave up 0 bases and J gave up 0 bases; unmatched junction bases: 7. CDR1 is SGHNT and CDR2 is YYREEE in the germline V gene (reference sequence). Looking up the rest from reference TRBV5-4 and TRBJ2-7 gives the full variable domain: ETGVTQSPTHLIKTRGQQVTLRCSSQSGHNTVSWYQQALGQGPQFIFQYYREEENGRGNFPPRFSGLQFPNYSSELNVNALELDDSALYLCASSLGGTGGPTSYEQYFGPGTRLTVT.